A selection of T cell receptor beta chains follows, all from one sample in a study of cytomegalovirus exposure and HLA in healthy donors. TCRdb keeps only in-frame clones here, not all; method: immunoSEQ multiplex PCR. This sample has fewer than 120,000 clones, with more than 65% found just once. Sequenced: PBMCs. The receptors come from a man between 25 and 39 years old in good health and CMV-seropositive. Both conserved end residues are part of each CDR3. A D gene is named only where the DNA matches it firmly. Some rows mark clone size as missing; the rest say once, few, many or name a class of expanded clone.

size	D	V	J	DNA	CDR3
.	TRBD2	TRBV15	TRBJ2-1	TGTGCCACCAGCACGATAGCGGGGGGCCTGCCCAATGAGCAGTTCTTC	CATSTIAGGLPNEQFF
.	TRBD1	TRBV28	TRBJ1-2	TGTGCCAGCAGTTTACTCAGGGGGGACTATGGCTACACCTTC	CASSLLRGDYGYTF
.	.	TRBV4-3	TRBJ2-7	TGCGCCAGCAGCCGTGGGGCCCTAGGCACCTACGAGCAGTACTTC	CASSRGALGTYEQYF
.	TRBD1	TRBV2	TRBJ2-7	TGTGCCAGCAGACCGACAGGGCCCGAGCAGTACTTC	CASRPTGPEQYF
.	.	TRBV4-3	TRBJ1-5	TGCGCCAGCAGCCAAGGGGCGTTTAGCAATCAGCCCCAGCATTTT	CASSQGAFSNQPQHF
.	TRBD1	TRBV10-3	TRBJ1-3	TGTGCCATCAGGGGGGACAGTAACGGAAACACCATATATTTT	CAIRGDSNGNTIYF
.	.	TRBV30	TRBJ1-1	TGTGCCGCTTCCTGGGGAGGGCCCGACACTGAAGCTTTCTTT	CAASWGGPDTEAFF
.	TRBD1	TRBV7-9	TRBJ2-7	TGTGCCAGCAGCTTAGCTATCGGGGGACAGGTGACCTACGAGCAGTACTTC	CASSLAIGGQVTYEQYF
once	TRBD1	TRBV4-3	TRBJ2-7	TGCGCCAGCAGCCCTACCCTGACAGGGGCCTACGAGCAGTACTTC	CASSPTLTGAYEQYF
.	TRBD2	TRBV11-3	TRBJ2-1	TGTGCCAGCAGCCCCGGACTAGCGGGGGCCCCCGGCTCCTACAATGAGCAGTTCTTC	CASSPGLAGAPGSYNEQFF
few	TRBD1	TRBV27	TRBJ1-6	TGTGCCAGCAGTCCCCCGGGACAGAGCTCCTATAATTCACCCCTCCACTTT	CASSPPGQSSYNSPLHF
.	TRBD1	TRBV6-1	TRBJ1-1	TGTGCCAGCGAGACAGGGGCCGGGAACACTGAAGCTTTCTTT	CASETGAGNTEAFF
.	.	TRBV27	TRBJ1-5	TGTGCCAGCAGAATTTACAGGGATAGCAATCAGCCCCAGCATTTT	CASRIYRDSNQPQHF
.	TRBD1	TRBV6-1	TRBJ1-3	TGTGCCAGCAGTGCTATACAGGGGGCGAGAAACACCATATATTTT	CASSAIQGARNTIYF
.	.	TRBV19	TRBJ2-2	TGTGCCAGTAGTATAACGGGGAACACCGGGGAGCTGTTTTTT	CASSITGNTGELFF
.	TRBD1	TRBV13	TRBJ1-3	TGTGCCAGCAGCTTCGGGACAGGCAATGGAAACACCATATATTTT	CASSFGTGNGNTIYF
few	.	TRBV11-1	TRBJ2-3	TGTGCCAGCAGCTTAGCGACTGGAGGAAGCACAGATACGCAGTATTTT	CASSLATGGSTDTQYF
.	TRBD1	TRBV30	TRBJ1-1	TGTGCCTGGAGTCCAACTGACAGGGCTGACACTGAAGCTTTCTTT	CAWSPTDRADTEAFF
.	.	TRBV4-1	TRBJ2-5	TGCGCCAGCAGCCAGATGGGAGGGGGAGAGACCCAGTACTTC	CASSQMGGGETQYF
.	.	TRBV9	TRBJ1-1	TGTGCCAGCAGCGTTTCGGGCTCCTCGGGGACTGAAGCTTTCTTT	CASSVSGSSGTEAFF
once	TRBD2	TRBV9	TRBJ2-3	TGTGCCAGCAGCGTAGACGGGGGCGGGGGGCTATTCGGTACGCAGTATTTT	CASSVDGGGGLFGTQYF
few	TRBD1	TRBV7-9	TRBJ1-2	TGTGCCAGCAGCTTAGCGCTCGCCACAGGGGGCTATGGCTACACCTTC	CASSLALATGGYGYTF
.	.	TRBV6-1	TRBJ2-7	TGTGCCAGCAGTATGGGACAAGTCTTCTACGAGCAGTACTTC	CASSMGQVFYEQYF
once	TRBD1	TRBV4-3	TRBJ2-1	TGCGCCAGCAGCCAAGAGATCCGGGACAGGGTCAATGAGCAGTTCTTC	CASSQEIRDRVNEQFF
few	.	TRBV25-1	TRBJ2-5	TGTGCCAGCAGCCACGGGAGACAGCTCCAAGAGACCCAGTACTTC	CASSHGRQLQETQYF
few	.	TRBV9	TRBJ2-3	TGTGCCAGCAGCGTAGGTGGGGGGTACACAGATACGCAGTATTTT	CASSVGGGYTDTQYF
once	TRBD1	TRBV18	TRBJ2-6	TGTGCCAGCTCACCTGCTTCCGGGACAGTGACCTCTGGGGCCAACGTCCTGACTTTC	CASSPASGTVTSGANVLTF
.	TRBD1	TRBV4-1	TRBJ2-2	TGCGCCAGCAGCCCTCGGGACAGGGTGACGGGGGAGCTGTTTTTT	CASSPRDRVTGELFF
.	.	TRBV7-9	TRBJ1-1	TGTGCCAGCAGCTTAATCGGAGGGCGGGGGACTGAAGCTTTCTTT	CASSLIGGRGTEAFF
.	.	TRBV30	TRBJ2-7	TGTGCCTGGGAGGCGAACTACGAGCAGTACTTC	CAWEANYEQYF